This T cell receptor (beta chain) was captured by sequencing in a study of cytomegalovirus exposure and HLA in healthy donors. Turning to the study itself: Among the 300 to 500 genotyped donors, 70% to 85% were placed in the Caucasian-associated ancestry cluster. Study-level findings and limits: About 87% or about 30% of the time was how often most TCR beta V segments were productive, according to an earlier analysis. Accurate HLA-A and HLA-B prediction from TCR beta sequences was reported for most subjects.

Germline CDR1 reads SGHRS; CDR2 reads YFSETQ. The CDR3 extends over 17 amino acids. V lost 0 bases to trimming and J lost 2 bases; unmatched junction nucleotides: 8. About this clone: Antigen unknown.

A multiplex PCR was run with 60 Vbeta primers and 13 Jbeta primers. In the original processing: It was a later analysis that counted 79 million or so unique TCR beta chains, of which 9 million to 13 million were shared. The protocol was immunoSEQ multiplex PCR, while the TCRdb copy is restricted to in-frame clones and leaves out a portion. V, J and clone size reflect that table, while D and trimming were determined from the DNA. The listing contains about 200,000 clones. The genes are TRBV5-1 and TRBJ2-3; 8 positions match TRBD2. Source material: PBMCs. This TCR came from a boy under 18 in good health and CMV-seronegative. In DNA form, the CDR3 reads TGCGCCAGCAGCTTGGAGTGGTTAGCGGGGACCACAGATACGCAGTATTTT. Its translation: CASSLEWLAGTTDTQYF.